This T cell receptor beta chain was profiled in a study of T cells after yellow fever vaccination. About the research overall: Any fraction with a low cell number was prepared using SMART-Seq v4 Ultra Low Input. General study results and limits: Compared with primary, the secondary response was weaker and peaked at day 5, not 15. At around 96% for CD4 and roughly 87% for CD8, most primary-vaccination clones showed up again after the booster.

Trimming removed 4 bases at V and 6 bases at J, with 21 bases between. The CDR3 consists of 16 residues. The V gene's germline CDR1 is SEHNR and CDR2 FQNEAQ (reference sequence). This clonotype was observed a few times. Its antigen is unknown. 5'RACE template switching produced TCR cDNA carrying a universal primer site and UMIs. TCRdb ran MiXCR on the 5' RACE reads and lists one entry per CDR3 protein. The data hold some 120,000 distinct CDR3 sequences, with 15% observed a single time. Sample: CD8+ T cells sorted from PBMCs, taken 5 days after the yellow fever booster vaccination. This chain uses TRBV7-9 with TRBJ1-1; the D is unclear. This clonotype originated in a man younger than 35 who received the YFV17D yellow fever vaccine. Written as DNA, the CDR3 is TGTGCCAGCAGCTCCACAGACCTGGAAGCCGACGCTGAAGCTTTCTTT. Amino acid sequence: CASSSTDLEADAEAFF.